The 22 T cell receptor beta chains below were found in one sample sequenced in a study of T cell responses to AZD1222 COVID-19 vaccine. Clones were read by immunoSEQ multiplex PCR, and TCRdb kept only the in-frame ones, dropping some. The sample yields 150,000 to 170,000 clones, about 88% seen once. The sample in question was peripheral blood, obtained on day 0 of AZD1222 vaccination. These receptors came from an adult in good health.

This chain connects TRBV5-1 to TRBJ2-7, with D perhaps assigned TRBD1 or TRBD2 (5 bases each). CDR1 SGHRS and CDR2 YFSETQ come from the germline V gene. Trimming removed 2 bases from V and 2 bases from J, with 11 bases in between. CDR3 length: 14 residues. CDR3 bases: TGCGCCAGCAGCTTCGCAGGGACCCCCTACGAGCAGTACTTC. This codes for CASSFAGTPYEQYF.

V is TRBV5-6 and J is TRBJ1-1; D gene unclear. This CDR3 has 14 amino acids. The V gene's germline CDR1 is SGHDT and CDR2 YYEEEE. With 3 bases removed from V and 0 bases from J, the gap between germline ends came to 9 bases. CDR3 bases: TGTGCCAGCAGCTGGGTACGGTTGAACACTGAAGCTTTCTTT. It specifies CASSWVRLNTEAFF.

The chain recombines TRBV28 with TRBJ1-4; a possible D gene is TRBD1 (6 bases). Trimming pared 6 bases from V and 3 bases from J, leaving 14 bases between. This CDR3 is 15 amino acids long. The germline CDR1 and CDR2 sequences are MDHEN and SYDVKM. CDR3 amino acids: CASRAPGAANEKLFF. The CDR3 region has the DNA TGTGCCAGCAGGGCTCCGGGGGCGGCTAATGAAAAACTGTTTTTT.

The chain employs TRBV12-3 or TRBV12-4 and TRBJ1-4, with D unclear. The CDR3 consists of 11 residues. Trimming pared 3 bases from V and 4 bases from J, leaving 0 bases between. CDR3 nucleotide sequence: TGTGCCAGCAGTTTTAATGAAAAACTGTTTTTT. This gives the protein CASSFNEKLFF.

The rearrangement uses TRBV5-8 and TRBJ1-5, with unresolved D. The CDR3 has 12 residues. Germline assignment: CDR1 SGHTS and CDR2 YDEGEE. V dropped 5 bases and J dropped 7 bases, with 10 bases sitting between them. The CDR3 reads CASSPGEQPQHF. CDR3 coding DNA: TGTGCCAGCAGTCCAGGAGAGCAGCCCCAGCATTTT.

J is TRBJ1-4 and V is TRBV6-1, with TRBD1 as a possible D gene (5 bases). Germline loops: CDR1 MNHNS, CDR2 SASEGT. The CDR3 has 15 amino acids. Trimming pared 1 base from V and 7 bases from J, leaving 13 bases between. The CDR3 region has the DNA TGTGCCAGCAGTGAAGGAGGGGAGTGGTTTGAAAAACTGTTTTTT. This sequence encodes CASSEGGEWFEKLFF.

The chain uses TRBV7-9 and TRBJ2-2; D gene unclear. Looked up from germline, CDR1 is SEHNR and CDR2 is FQNEAQ (reference sequence). V lost 5 bases to trimming and J lost 5 bases, with 12 bases between them. This CDR3 contains 14 residues. CDR3 sequence (DNA): TGTGCCAGCAGCCGATTAACCGGGACCGGGGAGCTGTTTTTT. The encoded protein is CASSRLTGTGELFF.

The chain carries TRBV5-6 and TRBJ2-3; 12 nucleotides line up with TRBD1. The germline gives CDR1 SGHDT, CDR2 YYEEEE. The junction had 4 bases not matched to a gene; V was cut back by 3 bases and J by 8 bases. The CDR3 runs 14 residues. This chain's CDR3 is CASSSGQGAGTQYF. Written as DNA, the CDR3 is TGTGCCAGCAGCTCGGGACAGGGGGCCGGTACGCAGTATTTT. The full variable domain, rest sourced from reference TRBV5-6 and TRBJ2-3, is DAGVTQSPTHLIKTRGQQVTLRCSPKSGHDTVSWYQQALGQGPQFIFQYYEEEERQRGNFPDRFSGHQFPNYSSELNVNALLLGDSALYLCASSSGQGAGTQYFGPGTRLTVL.

This clone was counted only a few times. This CDR3 reads CASSYRTGSGNSPLHF. For the CDR3, the DNA is TGTGCCAGCAGTTACCGGACAGGGTCCGGTAATTCACCCCTCCACTTT. The chain employs TRBV6-5 and TRBJ1-6; 8 positions agree with TRBD1. V shed 2 bases and J 6 bases; nucleotides not matched to a gene: 6. The CDR3 is 16 amino acids. Germline V CDR1 and CDR2: MNHEY, SVGAGI.

This clone was picked up a small number of times. One end of the junction varies from germline; a read error may be responsible. This CDR3 is CASSQEPGSNQKLFF. CDR3 DNA: TGTGCCAGCAGCCAAGAGCCGGGGTCTAATCAAAAACTGTTTTTT. The rearrangement joins TRBV3-1 (or the pseudogene TRBV3-2) to TRBJ1-4; no definite D call. The CDR3 consists of 15 residues. Germline V CDR1 and CDR2: LGHDT, YNNKEL (reference sequence).

In this sample, this clone turned up once. V is TRBV6-5 and J is TRBJ2-1, with D perhaps given as TRBD1 or TRBD2 (5 bases each). Trimming took off 7 bases at V and 9 bases at J, with 16 bases between the two ends. The CDR3 has 13 amino acids. Looked up from germline, CDR1 is MNHEY and CDR2 is SVGAGI. The CDR3 sequence is CASITVGRTEQFF. CDR3 nucleotides: TGTGCCAGCATTACCGTGGGACGGACTGAGCAGTTCTTC.

The chain employs TRBV6-1 and TRBJ2-3; TRBD2 matches at 9 bases. V shed 2 bases, J shed 2 bases, and the junction held 2 bases outside the gene matches. Germline CDR1 and CDR2: MNHNS and SASEGT. The CDR3 contains 15 residues. The CDR3 DNA is TGTGCCAGCAGTGAAAGCGGGGGGCCCACAGATACGCAGTATTTT. Residues: CASSESGGPTDTQYF.

This chain links TRBV9 with TRBJ1-1; D unclear. V shed 0 bases and J shed 2 bases, with 8 bases lying between them. This CDR3 spans 14 amino acids. The germline gives CDR1 SGDLS, CDR2 YYNGEE. CDR3 sequence reads: CASSVDSANTEAFF. CDR3 DNA sequence: TGTGCCAGCAGCGTAGACAGCGCCAACACTGAAGCTTTCTTT.

This chain links TRBV19 with TRBJ1-1; D is undetermined. V lost 3 bases and J 6 bases, leaving 20 bases between the germline ends. Per the germline V gene, CDR1 is LNHDA and CDR2 is SQIVND (reference sequence). CDR3 length: 16 residues. DNA for the CDR3: TGTGCCAGTAGTATCCTAGGACGGGAAAGGGTGGCTGAAGCTTTCTTT. Translated: CASSILGRERVAEAFF.

About this clone: The identical CDR3 is also encoded by other nucleotide sequences in the sample. The V gene is TRBV28, the J gene TRBJ2-7, with D unclear. The CDR3 is made up of 13 amino acids. With 1 base removed from V and 0 bases from J, the gap between germline ends came to 4 bases. Germline V gives CDR1 MDHEN, CDR2 SYDVKM. The CDR3 region is CASSLLSSYEQYF. In DNA form, the CDR3 reads TGTGCCAGCAGTTTATTGAGCTCCTACGAGCAGTACTTC.

CDR3 in amino acids: CASSPDSYEQYF. CDR3 in DNA: TGTGCCAGCAGCCCGGACTCCTACGAGCAGTACTTC. This chain links TRBV9 with TRBJ2-7; D is uncertain. This CDR3 region has 12 residues. Trimming removed 4 bases at V and 0 bases at J, with 5 bases between. The germline V gene has CDR1 SGDLS and CDR2 YYNGEE.

The chain links TRBV19 to TRBJ2-3; D remains ambiguous. V was trimmed by 4 bases and J by 4 bases, leaving 3 bases between them. CDR1 is LNHDA and CDR2 is SQIVND in the germline V gene (reference sequence). The CDR3 is made up of 11 amino acids. CDR3 in amino acids: CASSTSDTQYF. The CDR3 DNA reads as TGTGCCAGTAGTACTTCAGATACGCAGTATTTT. Using reference TRBV19 and TRBJ2-3 for the parts outside the CDR3, the full variable domain is DGGITQSPKYLFRKEGQNVTLSCEQNLNHDAMYWYRQDPGQGLRLIYYSQIVNDFQKGDIAEGYSVSREKKESFPLTVTSAQKNPTAFYLCASSTSDTQYFGPGTRLTVL.

The genes are TRBV6-2 or TRBV6-3 and TRBJ1-5; possible D gene TRBD1, 6 bases. Germline assignment: CDR1 MNHEY and CDR2 SVGEGT. The CDR3 length is 16 residues. With 2 bases removed from V and 6 bases from J, the gap between germline ends came to 17 bases. Written as DNA, the CDR3 is TGTGCCAGCAGTTACAGTCAGGGGCCCTCCGGTCAGCCCCAGCATTTT. Translating gives CASSYSQGPSGQPQHF.

V is TRBV3-1 (or the pseudogene TRBV3-2) and J is TRBJ2-1; 9 bases align to TRBD2. CDR3 length equals 16 residues. The ends lost 7 bases at V and 8 bases at J; junction bases unmatched: 15. Looked up from germline, CDR1 is LGHDT and CDR2 is YNNKEL (reference sequence). The CDR3 region has the DNA TGTGCCAGCAACACGGCAAGCGGGGGGTCCCAGGATGAGCAGTTCTTC. This sequence encodes CASNTASGGSQDEQFF.

This sequence joins TRBV5-4 and TRBJ2-3; 11 nucleotides align to TRBD2. The V and J ends lost 1 base and 4 bases, in that order; junction bases with no gene match: 8. Germline V gives CDR1 SGHNT, CDR2 YYREEE (reference sequence). CDR3 size: 17 residues. The CDR3 DNA reads TGTGCCAGCAGCTTGAGCTTAGCGGGGGGGAGTGCAGATACGCAGTATTTT. Its protein is CASSLSLAGGSADTQYF.

This clone appeared a few times. The J gene is TRBJ2-3, the V gene TRBV7-2; 8 nucleotides match TRBD2. V was clipped by 5 bases and J by 4 bases; unmatched bases: 5. The CDR3 is made up of 14 amino acids. CDR1 and CDR2 from the germline V gene are SGHTA and FQGNSA. CDR3 nucleotide sequence: TGTGCCAGCAGCCCCGGACTAGCTGCAGATACGCAGTATTTT. Protein: CASSPGLAADTQYF. The variable domain in full, with the rest retrieved from reference TRBV7-2 and TRBJ2-3, is GAGVSQSPSNKVTEKGKDVELRCDPISGHTALYWYRQSLGQGLEFLIYFQGNSAPDKSGLPSDRFSAERTGGSVSTLTIQRTQQEDSAVYLCASSPGLAADTQYFGPGTRLTVL.

This clone was seen a few times. This sequence joins TRBV12-1 and TRBJ2-7. TRBV12-1 has pseudogene status. The CDR3 has 11 residues. The CDR3 sequence: CASSGSYEQYF. CDR3 coding DNA: TGTGCCAGCAGCGGGTCCTACGAGCAGTACTTC.